This TCR beta chain was found in a study of cytomegalovirus exposure and HLA in healthy donors. Study-level background: The approximately 690 first-cohort repertoires and the approximately 110 validation repertoires shared the same platform, a later analysis reported. Study outcomes and limitations: The study labeled 150 to 200 TCR beta chains cytomegalovirus-associated. Confirmation in vitro established that a few CMV-associated chains were specific for CMV antigens. Diagnosis of cytomegalovirus status made by the classifier reportedly showed high specificity and sensitivity.

In the case of this clone: What it binds is not known.

Sequencing used immunoSEQ multiplex PCR; TCRdb keeps in-frame clones, though not all of them. The table lists about 160,000 clones, about nine tenths of them singletons, with 4.2% in the top ten. V shed 11 bases, J shed 4 bases, and the junction held 9 bases outside the gene matches. Per germline, CDR1 SNHLY and CDR2 FYNNEI. The CDR3 extends over 14 amino acids. The chain couples TRBV2 to TRBJ2-1; TRBD1 matches at 9 bases. The sample comprised PBMCs. The clonotype was recovered from a man between 18 and 29 years old in good health and CMV-seropositive. The CDR3 DNA sequence: TGTGCCGCGAGCCGGGACAGGGCGTACAATGAGCAGTTCTTC. It codes for CAASRDRAYNEQFF.